One sample yielded the 27 T cell receptor beta chains listed below, sequenced in a study of blood T cell repertoires in COVID-19. This table comes from immunoSEQ multiplex PCR, and its TCRdb copy is limited to in-frame clones, with some not included. The sample holds about 220,000 clones; less than 90% are singletons and the top ten take 1.9%. Sequences were obtained from peripheral blood. Source of these receptors: a man aged 40-50 years with active or convalescent COVID-19.

The V and J genes are TRBV3-1 (or the pseudogene TRBV3-2) and TRBJ1-2; D unclear. V gave up 0 bases and J gave up 2 bases, with 13 bases separating them. Germline-derived CDR1 and CDR2 are LGHDT and YNNKEL (reference sequence). The CDR3 is made up of 16 amino acids. Here the CDR3 DNA reads TGTGCCAGCAGCCAAGATTTCAGAGGGCCCAACTATGGCTACACCTTC. It yields the protein CASSQDFRGPNYGYTF.

V and J are TRBV30 and TRBJ1-1, with TRBD1 matching over 7 bases. After removal of 3 bases from V and 3 bases from J, the junction contained 7 bases not matched to a gene. The germline gives CDR1 GTSNPN, CDR2 SVGIG (reference sequence). This CDR3 has 14 amino acids. CDR3 in DNA: TGTGCCTGGAGCCGACAGGGTAAGGACACTGAAGCTTTCTTT. Amino acid sequence: CAWSRQGKDTEAFF. Based on the CDR3 plus reference TRBV30 and TRBJ1-1, the full variable domain is SQTIHQWPATLVQPVGSPLSLECTVEGTSNPNLYWYRQAAGRGLQLLFYSVGIGQISSEVPQNLSASRPQDRQFILSSKKLLLSDSGFYLCAWSRQGKDTEAFFGQGTRLTVV.

The chain has TRBV5-1 and TRBJ2-1; TRBD2 matches at 8 bases. This CDR3 contains 14 residues. With 1 base clipped from V and 7 bases from J, the junction kept 4 bases outside the gene matches. CDR1 is SGHRS and CDR2 is YFSETQ in the germline V gene. The DNA of the CDR3 is TGCGCCAGCAGCTTGTCGGCGGGAGGAAATGAGCAGTTCTTC. This encodes CASSLSAGGNEQFF.

The chain carries TRBV11-2 and TRBJ1-4, with D maybe TRBD1 (6 bases). CDR1 SGHAT and CDR2 FQNNGV come from the germline V gene. This CDR3 is 17 amino acids long. The V end lost 5 bases, the J end lost 8 bases, and 24 bases lay between the germline ends. This CDR3 is CASSQRGRARGGEKLFF. The DNA of the CDR3 is TGTGCCAGCAGCCAGAGAGGCCGGGCCAGGGGTGGAGAAAAACTGTTTTTT.

This chain uses TRBV9 with TRBJ1-6; D ambiguous. Germline lookup yields CDR1 SGDLS and CDR2 YYNGEE. The V end lost 0 bases, the J end lost 0 bases, and 7 bases lay between the germline ends. The CDR3 sequence is 16 residues long. The CDR3 is CASSVEASSYNSPLHF. The CDR3 DNA is TGTGCCAGCAGCGTAGAAGCGAGCTCCTATAATTCACCCCTCCACTTT.

The rearrangement links TRBV3-1 (or the pseudogene TRBV3-2) to TRBJ1-3, with TRBD1 identical over 8 bases. The junction had 9 bases not matched to a gene; V was cut back by 2 bases and J by 9 bases. In germline, CDR1 is LGHDT, CDR2 YNNKEL (reference sequence). This CDR3 has 15 amino acids. CDR3 DNA sequence: TGTGCCAGCAGCCAACCAGACAGGGGAATGTCCACCATATATTTT. It specifies CASSQPDRGMSTIYF.

The chain carries TRBV6-5 and TRBJ1-5; D is unclear. From germline, CDR1 is MNHEY and CDR2 SVGAGI. The CDR3 contains 13 residues. V dropped 7 bases and J dropped 4 bases, with 11 bases sitting between them. CDR3 sequence reads: CASTNGVNQPQHF. CDR3 bases: TGTGCCAGCACCAACGGGGTTAATCAGCCCCAGCATTTT.

This sequence joins TRBV10-2 and TRBJ1-2, with D perhaps TRBD1 (5 bases). Trimming removed 6 bases at V and 4 bases at J, with 18 bases between. CDR1 and CDR2 (germline): WSHSY, SAAADI. The CDR3 extends over 15 amino acids. CDR3 region: CASSATQGNIYGYTF. The DNA for the CDR3 is TGCGCCAGCAGCGCGACCCAGGGTAATATCTATGGCTACACCTTC.

Comments on this clone: An end of the junction does not agree with germline; a read error may underlie this. The V call is TRBV2, the J call TRBJ2-4; tentative D call: TRBD1 (5 bases). Germline values: CDR1 SNHLY, CDR2 FYNNEI. The CDR3 is 12 residues long. The CDR3 region is CASSTRGSDFRW. Written as DNA, the CDR3 is TGTGCCAGCAGTACAAGGGGCTCAGACTTCCGGTGG.

This chain uses TRBV3-1 (or the pseudogene TRBV3-2) with TRBJ2-5; the D gene is possibly TRBD1 (6 bases). The germline CDR1 and CDR2 sequences are LGHDT and YNNKEL (reference sequence). With 1 base removed from V and 5 bases from J, the gap between germline ends came to 11 bases. The CDR3 contains 14 residues. CDR3 residues: CASSQVVQGETQYF. DNA for the CDR3: TGTGCCAGCAGCCAAGTTGTGCAGGGGGAGACCCAGTACTTC.

The chain carries TRBV11-2 and TRBJ2-4; 9 bases agree with TRBD1. The CDR3 extends over 16 amino acids. With V trimmed by 3 bases and J by 7 bases, 10 bases remained unmatched. CDR1 and CDR2 from the germline V gene are SGHAT and FQNNGV. DNA for the CDR3: TGTGCCAGCAGCTTCCCACTCGGGACAGGGCTTAACATTCAGTACTTC. Amino acids: CASSFPLGTGLNIQYF.

The chain uses TRBV4-1 and TRBJ1-1; D is ambiguous. The CDR3 sequence is 14 residues long. CDR1 MGHRA and CDR2 YSYEKL come from the germline V gene. Between the trimmed V and J ends, which lost 1 base and 4 bases, there was a span of 10 bases. CDR3 region: CASSQGGISTEAFF. CDR3 sequence (DNA): TGCGCCAGCAGCCAAGGAGGGATCTCCACTGAAGCTTTCTTT.

This chain links TRBV27 with TRBJ2-1, with TRBD2 matching 7 bases. Trimming removed 3 bases from V and 2 bases from J; junction bases left unmatched: 10. The CDR3 length is 17 residues. Looked up from germline, CDR1 is MNHEY and CDR2 is SMNVEV (reference sequence). CDR3 in DNA: TGTGCCAGCAGTTTGACCGGGGGGACTATAACCTACAATGAGCAGTTCTTC. Translated: CASSLTGGTITYNEQFF.

The V and J genes are TRBV3-1 (or the pseudogene TRBV3-2) and TRBJ2-7; the match to TRBD2 covers 10 bases. After removal of 6 bases from V and 5 bases from J, the junction contained 13 bases not matched to a gene. CDR3 size: 16 residues. Germline V gene lookup returns CDR1 LGHDT and CDR2 YNNKEL (reference sequence). The CDR3 spells CASSRVALAGEDEQYF. CDR3 nucleotides: TGTGCCAGCAGTCGAGTCGCTCTAGCGGGAGAGGACGAGCAGTACTTC.

CDR3 region: CASSFTSGSYEQFF. The DNA for the CDR3 is TGCGCCAGCAGTTTTACTAGCGGGAGCTATGAGCAGTTCTTC. This chain connects TRBV4-1 to TRBJ2-1; 11 positions match TRBD2. The V gene end was trimmed by 6 bases and the J gene end by 8 bases; junction bases not matched to a gene: 6. CDR3 length: 14 residues. Looked up from germline, CDR1 is MGHRA and CDR2 is YSYEKL.

The rearrangement uses TRBV28 and TRBJ2-1; a weak D match, TRBD1 (6 bases). There are 13 residues in the CDR3. The V end was cut by 7 bases, the J end by 1 base, with 8 bases between. Germline CDR1 MDHEN, CDR2 SYDVKM. CDR3 sequence (DNA): TGTGCCAGCACAGGGACATCCTACAATGAGCAGTTCTTC. Translating gives CASTGTSYNEQFF.

CDR3 in DNA: TGCAGTGCGGGCCCTTTTGGTACGCAGTATTTT. It encodes CSAGPFGTQYF. The chain employs TRBV20-1 and TRBJ2-3; D unresolved. This CDR3 is 11 amino acids long. CDR1 DFQATT and CDR2 SNEGSKA come from the germline V gene (reference sequence). Between the trimmed V and J ends, which lost 6 bases and 8 bases, there was a span of 12 bases.

This clone was seen once. The sample carries other DNA sequences with the same CDR3. This chain links TRBV5-1 with TRBJ2-7, with 9 bases identical to TRBD1. The germline gives CDR1 SGHRS, CDR2 YFSETQ. This CDR3 contains 14 residues. Germline trimming cut 3 bases from V and 6 bases from J; bases unmatched to any gene: 7. The CDR3 DNA is TGCGCCAGCAGCTCGACCGGGACAGGGAGCGAGCAGTACTTC. Translation gives CASSSTGTGSEQYF.

This chain links TRBV5-4 with TRBJ2-7, with D possibly TRBD1 on 6 matching bases. Germline lookup yields CDR1 SGHNT and CDR2 YYREEE (reference sequence). Between the trimmed V and J ends, which lost 7 bases and 2 bases, there was a span of 13 bases. The CDR3 extends over 13 amino acids. The CDR3 here is CASSRTEPYEQYF. CDR3 nucleotide sequence: TGTGCCAGCTCGCGGACAGAACCCTACGAGCAGTACTTC.

The chain joins TRBV14 to TRBJ2-6, with D possibly matching TRBD2 (5 bases). The CDR3 has 16 residues. V shed 1 base and J shed 4 bases, with 11 bases lying between them. Germline lookup yields CDR1 SGHDN and CDR2 FVKESK. In nucleotides, the CDR3 is TGTGCCAGCAGCCAAGTAGTAGCGTCGGGGGCCAACGTCCTGACTTTC. This translates into CASSQVVASGANVLTF.

V gene TRBV9 combines with J gene TRBJ1-2, with D possibly matching TRBD1 (5 bases). CDR1 is SGDLS, CDR2 YYNGEE, per germline. Trimming pared 0 bases from V and 3 bases from J, leaving 15 bases between. CDR3 size: 16 residues. CDR3 DNA sequence: TGTGCCAGCAGCGTAGGTCAGGGAAGAATCCACTATGGCTACACCTTC. It translates to CASSVGQGRIHYGYTF.

This chain connects TRBV7-3 to TRBJ2-7; TRBD2 might be the D (6 bases). Germline-derived CDR1 and CDR2 are SGHTA and FQGTGA. The V and J ends lost 3 bases and 7 bases respectively, with 16 bases between them. The CDR3 length is 14 residues. The CDR3 region has the DNA TGTGCCAGCAGCTTGGGACTCCTTCTTGGGGAGCAGTACTTC. It codes for CASSLGLLLGEQYF. Full variable domain (rest looked up from reference TRBV7-3 and TRBJ2-7): GAGVSQTPSNKVTEKGKYVELRCDPISGHTALYWYRQSLGQGPEFLIYFQGTGAADDSGLPNDRFFAVRPEGSVSTLKIQRTERGDSAVYLCASSLGLLLGEQYFGPGTRLTVT.

The gene calls are TRBV3-1 (or the pseudogene TRBV3-2) and TRBJ2-5, with 8 bases fitting TRBD1. Trimming removed 2 bases from V and 1 base from J; junction bases left unmatched: 3. Germline CDR1 is LGHDT and CDR2 is YNNKEL (reference sequence). The CDR3 totals 15 residues. The CDR3 spells CASSQQGAPQETQYF. The CDR3 nucleotides read TGTGCCAGCAGCCAACAGGGGGCCCCCCAAGAGACCCAGTACTTC.

This sequence joins TRBV12-5 and TRBJ2-3; 8 bases line up with TRBD1. This CDR3 has 14 amino acids. Germline V gene data show CDR1 as LGHNT and CDR2 as FRNRAP. V dropped 5 bases and J dropped 5; count of bases not matched to a gene: 6. CDR3 loop: CASGPGQGGDTQYF. The CDR3 region has the DNA TGTGCTAGTGGTCCCGGACAGGGTGGAGATACGCAGTATTTT.

This sequence joins TRBV27 and TRBJ2-5; TRBD2 matches 10 bases. The ends lost 3 bases at V and 5 bases at J; junction bases unmatched: 12. CDR1 and CDR2 from the germline V gene are MNHEY and SMNVEV (reference sequence). CDR3 length equals 17 residues. The CDR3 DNA is TGTGCCAGCAGTTTGGTGGGAGCGGGAGGGATAGGGGAGACCCAGTACTTC. It codes for CASSLVGAGGIGETQYF.

The V and J genes are TRBV6-5 and TRBJ1-2; D might be TRBD1 (5 bases). Trimming took off 2 bases at V and 4 bases at J, with 11 bases between the two ends. Per germline, CDR1 MNHEY and CDR2 SVGAGI. The CDR3 extends over 14 amino acids. The CDR3 DNA reads TGTGCCAGCAGTTACGGGGGGTACTCCTATGGCTACACCTTC. Protein sequence: CASSYGGYSYGYTF.

The chain couples TRBV10-1 to TRBJ2-5; 9 nucleotides line up with TRBD2. The CDR3 loop spans 15 amino acids. CDR1 is WNHNN, CDR2 SYGVQD, per germline (reference sequence). V lost 5 bases, J lost 1 base, and 5 bases stayed unmatched. In DNA form, the CDR3 reads TGCGCCAGCAGTCCGCGACTAGCGGCCCAAGAGACCCAGTACTTC. This codes for CASSPRLAAQETQYF.